The 26 T cell receptor beta chains below were found in one sample sequenced in a study of T cell responses to AZD1222 COVID-19 vaccine. The method was immunoSEQ multiplex PCR; TCRdb's version includes in-frame clones alone and lacks a portion of them. This table holds under 130,000 clones, roughly 91% found once. The sequencing here drew on peripheral blood, taken on day 0 of AZD1222 vaccination. The origin of the receptors is an adult in good health.

This chain uses TRBV5-1 with TRBJ2-5; TRBD2 agrees at 15 bases. J gave up 5 bases and V 4 bases, and 9 bases lay outside the gene matches. Germline assignment: CDR1 SGHRS and CDR2 YFSETQ. CDR3 length: 17 residues. CDR3 amino acids: CASSQGLAGGRLETQYF. In nucleotides, the CDR3 is TGCGCCAGCAGCCAAGGACTAGCGGGAGGGAGATTGGAGACCCAGTACTTC.

The rearrangement joins TRBV7-9 to TRBJ1-4, with 7 nucleotides matching TRBD1. The CDR3 is 15 residues long. Germline lookup yields CDR1 SEHNR and CDR2 FQNEAQ (reference sequence). The trim removed 5 bases at V and 4 bases at J, leaving 7 bases unmatched. DNA for the CDR3: TGTGCCAGCAGCCCCGGGACAGCCGGTAATGAAAAACTGTTTTTT. Encoded protein: CASSPGTAGNEKLFF.

The rearrangement links TRBV21-1 to TRBJ2-3. TRBV21-1 is a listed pseudogene. The CDR3 covers 15 residues. CDR3 in DNA: TGTGCCAGCAGCAAAGTTGGGGGGCTCACAGATACGCAGTATTTT. As protein: CASSKVGGLTDTQYF.

Only a few counts were recorded for this clone. V gene TRBV6-5 combines with J gene TRBJ1-2; D perhaps matches TRBD1 (5 bases). V was clipped by 2 bases and J by 3 bases, with 10 bases between them. Germline loops: CDR1 MNHEY, CDR2 SVGAGI. The CDR3 runs to 14 residues. CDR3 DNA: TGTGCCAGCAGTTACGGGGGGTCGGACTATGGCTACACCTTC. Translated: CASSYGGSDYGYTF.

The chain joins TRBV28 to TRBJ1-3; maybe TRBD1 (5 bases). In germline, CDR1 is MDHEN, CDR2 SYDVKM. V lost 4 bases, J lost 0 bases, and 13 bases lay in between. This CDR3 comprises 16 residues. CDR3 residues: CASSWGGLSSGNTIYF. CDR3 in DNA: TGTGCCAGCAGTTGGGGGGGACTCAGCTCTGGAAACACCATATATTTT. Supplemented by reference TRBV28 and TRBJ1-3, the full variable domain reads DVKVTQSSRYLVKRTGEKVFLECVQDMDHENMFWYRQDPGLGLRLIYFSYDVKMKEKGDIPEGYSVSREKKERFSLILESASTNQTSMYLCASSWGGLSSGNTIYFGEGSWLTVV.

CDR3 coding DNA: TGCAGCTCGTCGATCATGAACACTGAAGCTTTCTTT. Protein product: CSSSIMNTEAFF. The chain combines TRBV29-1 with TRBJ1-1; D is unclear. The CDR3 runs 12 residues. Germline V gene data show CDR1 as SQVTM and CDR2 as ANQGSEA. Trimming left V 8 bases short and J 0 bases short, with 10 bases between.

The chain uses TRBV6-5 and TRBJ2-7, with TRBD2 matching over 11 bases. Trimming took 11 bases from V and 1 from J; bases not matched to a gene: 7. This CDR3 is 14 amino acids long. CDR1 and CDR2 from the germline V gene are MNHEY and SVGAGI. The CDR3 bases are TGTGCCGGAACCCTAGCGGGGGGTTCCTACGAGCAGTACTTC. Amino acids: CAGTLAGGSYEQYF.

The chain uses TRBV4-1 and TRBJ2-3, with a possible D match to TRBD2 (6 bases). CDR1 and CDR2 (germline): MGHRA, YSYEKL. CDR3 length: 17 residues. Trimming took 3 bases from V and 6 from J, leaving 22 bases between them. Here the CDR3 DNA reads TGCGCCAGCAGCCATTGGGACTCGGCTAGACCACAGGATACGCAGTATTTT. Amino acids: CASSHWDSARPQDTQYF.

The chain joins TRBV2 to TRBJ1-1; 9 bases map to TRBD1. The V segment lost 5 bases and the J segment 3 bases; nucleotides outside the gene matches: 4. CDR3 size: 14 residues. Per the germline V gene, CDR1 is SNHLY and CDR2 is FYNNEI. Here the CDR3 DNA reads TGTGCCAGCAGTCCACAGGGGGCCGACACTGAAGCTTTCTTT. The encoded protein is CASSPQGADTEAFF.

The chain has TRBV5-1 and TRBJ1-6; TRBD1 might be the D (5 bases). The germline V gene has CDR1 SGHRS and CDR2 YFSETQ. The CDR3 is 16 amino acids. The germline V and J ends were trimmed by 0 bases and 7 bases, with 14 bases remaining between them. CDR3 protein: CASSLGGRDVNSPLHF. DNA of the CDR3: TGCGCCAGCAGCTTGGGGGGCCGGGACGTCAATTCACCCCTCCACTTT.

The chain combines TRBV28 with TRBJ2-7; TRBD2 aligns across 16 bases. Germline V lookup: CDR1 MDHEN, CDR2 SYDVKM. V lost 6 bases, J lost 1 base, and 3 bases stayed unmatched. This CDR3 comprises 16 residues. In DNA, the CDR3 is TGTGCCAGCAGCATGGGACTAGCGGGAGGGTCCTACGAGCAGTACTTC. Amino acid sequence: CASSMGLAGGSYEQYF.

In nucleotides, the CDR3 is TGTGCCAGCTCACGGACAGGGACCTACGAGCAGTACTTC. This sequence encodes CASSRTGTYEQYF. The rearrangement uses TRBV18 and TRBJ2-7; TRBD1 matches at 8 bases. This CDR3 comprises 13 residues. The J segment lost 2 bases and the V segment lost 4 bases, leaving 1 base of the junction unmatched. CDR1 and CDR2 from the germline V gene are KGHSH and LQKENI.

V usage is TRBV28 and J usage is TRBJ1-2, with 9 bases that match TRBD1. The CDR3 loop spans 15 amino acids. Trimming removed 6 bases from V and 7 bases from J; junction bases left unmatched: 12. The germline V gene encodes CDR1 MDHEN and CDR2 SYDVKM. The CDR3 DNA follows: TGTGCCAGCAGCCTAACCTCGGGACAGGGAGGTGGCTACACCTTC. It specifies CASSLTSGQGGGYTF.

J is TRBJ2-1 and V is TRBV10-3; D possibly corresponds to TRBD2 (6 bases). Germline CDR1 and CDR2: ENHRY and SYGVKD. Trimming cost V 5 bases and J 5 bases, with 25 bases left between them. CDR3 length: 18 amino acids. The CDR3, as DNA: TGTGCCATCAGTCTCTCTAGCGATACCGGGAGATCTCACAATGAGCAGTTCTTC. Protein sequence: CAISLSSDTGRSHNEQFF.

This chain joins TRBV30 and TRBJ2-3; no clear D. Germline-derived CDR1 and CDR2 are GTSNPN and SVGIG (reference sequence). V lost 3 bases and J lost 3, with 4 bases in between. The CDR3 spans 11 residues. CDR3 region: CAWSGTDTQYF. The DNA for the CDR3 is TGTGCCTGGAGCGGGACAGATACGCAGTATTTT.

In DNA form, the CDR3 reads TGTGCCAGCAGCTTCGGACAGGGGTGGGATGGCTACACCTTC. Translated: CASSFGQGWDGYTF. This chain connects TRBV6-5 to TRBJ1-2, with 9 positions matching TRBD1. Germline CDR1 MNHEY, CDR2 SVGAGI. The CDR3 is 14 residues long. V lost 6 bases and J lost 6; bases outside the gene matches: 8.

The V gene is TRBV5-6, the J gene TRBJ2-7; D may match TRBD1 or TRBD2 (5 bases each). V was pared by 1 base and J by 0 bases, with 17 bases between. CDR1 and CDR2 from the germline V gene are SGHDT and YYEEEE. The CDR3 length is 17 residues. The CDR3 is CASSLPPSGTDSYEQYF. Written as DNA, the CDR3 is TGTGCCAGCAGCTTGCCCCCTTCCGGGACGGACTCCTACGAGCAGTACTTC.

J is TRBJ2-3 and V is TRBV28; either TRBD1 or TRBD2 may supply D (5 bases each). V was clipped by 6 bases and J by 2 bases, with 12 bases between them. Per the germline V gene, CDR1 is MDHEN and CDR2 is SYDVKM. The CDR3 is 14 amino acids. Here the CDR3 DNA reads TGTGCCAGCAGCTCGGGACGGGCCACAGATACGCAGTATTTT. Translation gives CASSSGRATDTQYF. The full variable domain, with the rest looked up from reference TRBV28 and TRBJ2-3, is DVKVTQSSRYLVKRTGEKVFLECVQDMDHENMFWYRQDPGLGLRLIYFSYDVKMKEKGDIPEGYSVSREKKERFSLILESASTNQTSMYLCASSSGRATDTQYFGPGTRLTVL.

This rearrangement joins TRBV4-3 to TRBJ1-4; 7 nucleotides align to TRBD1. CDR3 length equals 16 residues. Per the germline V gene, CDR1 is LGHNA and CDR2 is YSLEER. The V gene end was trimmed by 3 bases and the J gene end by 7 bases; junction bases not matched to a gene: 11. CDR3 protein: CASSHLLTGTAEKLFF. In DNA, the CDR3 is TGCGCCAGCAGCCACCTATTGACAGGGACCGCTGAAAAACTGTTTTTT.

The rearrangement joins TRBV7-2 to TRBJ1-1; no firm D call. Per the germline V gene, CDR1 is SGHTA and CDR2 is FQGNSA. CDR3 size: 14 residues. Trimming removed 3 bases from V and 0 bases from J, with 8 bases in between. For the CDR3, the DNA is TGTGCCAGCAGCTTGCAGACCATGAACACTGAAGCTTTCTTT. Translated, it gives CASSLQTMNTEAFF.

The gene calls are TRBV30 and TRBJ2-7; a weak D match, TRBD2 (6 bases). The CDR3 runs 16 residues. V lost 2 bases to trimming and J lost 3 bases, with 20 bases between them. Germline lookup yields CDR1 GTSNPN and CDR2 SVGIG (reference sequence). CDR3 loop: CAWSHPTGTDYYEQYF. The CDR3 DNA reads TGTGCCTGGAGTCACCCGACCGGGACGGACTACTACGAGCAGTACTTC. Filled out from reference TRBV30 and TRBJ2-7, the complete variable domain reads SQTIHQWPATLVQPVGSPLSLECTVEGTSNPNLYWYRQAAGRGLQLLFYSVGIGQISSEVPQNLSASRPQDRQFILSSKKLLLSDSGFYLCAWSHPTGTDYYEQYFGPGTRLTVT.

V gene TRBV5-1 combines with J gene TRBJ1-4; unclear D gene. Per germline, CDR1 SGHRS and CDR2 YFSETQ. V was pared by 3 bases and J by 0 bases, with 6 bases between. The CDR3 loop spans 14 amino acids. This chain's CDR3 is CASSSDATNEKLFF. In DNA form, the CDR3 reads TGCGCCAGCAGCTCAGACGCAACTAATGAAAAACTGTTTTTT.

V gene TRBV29-1 combines with J gene TRBJ1-2, with 9 bases fitting TRBD1. The CDR3 totals 14 residues. V lost 7 bases, J lost 8 bases, and 14 bases stayed unmatched. Per the germline V gene, CDR1 is SQVTM and CDR2 is ANQGSEA. Here the CDR3 DNA reads TGCAGCGCTGAGGGCTGGACAGGGGACTCAGGCTACACCTTC. Translated, it gives CSAEGWTGDSGYTF.

V gene TRBV6-2 or TRBV6-3 combines with J gene TRBJ2-1; D gene uncertain. The CDR3 extends over 12 amino acids. Germline V gene lookup returns CDR1 MNHEY and CDR2 SVGEGT. V was clipped by 6 bases and J by 4 bases, with 7 bases between them. CDR3 sequence: CASSLVYNEQFF. The DNA for the CDR3 is TGTGCCAGCAGCCTCGTTTACAATGAGCAGTTCTTC.

In its sample, this clone ranks as medium-sized. The chain is built from TRBV19 and TRBJ2-3; D gene uncertain. The germline V gene encodes CDR1 LNHDA and CDR2 SQIVND (reference sequence). V lost 7 bases, J lost 0 bases, and 11 bases lay in between. CDR3 length: 14 amino acids. CDR3 nucleotide sequence: TGTGCCAGTACCCCGGGTCCTAGCACAGATACGCAGTATTTT. Translated: CASTPGPSTDTQYF.

This clone showed up just once. The chain combines TRBV5-1 with TRBJ2-7; 12 nucleotides line up with TRBD1. The CDR3 extends over 15 amino acids. Trimming removed 5 bases from V and 4 bases from J; junction bases left unmatched: 7. The germline V gene encodes CDR1 SGHRS and CDR2 YFSETQ. The CDR3 coding sequence is TGCGCCAGCAGACTAGGGACAGGGGGCGCTTACGAGCAGTACTTC. The encoded protein is CASRLGTGGAYEQYF.